This TCR beta chain derives from a study of T cell clones after liver transplantation. Trimming pared 4 bases from V and 5 bases from J, leaving 15 bases between. This CDR3 contains 15 residues. The V gene's germline CDR1 is SGHRS and CDR2 YFSETQ. TCRdb's copy holds only in-frame clones and misses some; the assay was immunoSEQ multiplex PCR. Among 68,000 or so clones, about 80% were seen once, and the ten largest hold about 0.6%. The receptor was derived from a human donor who received a liver transplant. The source was CD4+ T cells from blood, collected before liver transplant. V usage is TRBV5-1 and J usage is TRBJ2-2; D call uncertain. The CDR3 DNA sequence: TGCGCCAGCAGCCGTACCGACTTAAATACCGGGGAGCTGTTTTTT. Its protein product is CASSRTDLNTGELFF.